The rows below give T cell receptor beta chains drawn from one sample of a study of T cell responses to AZD1222 COVID-19 vaccine. Method: immunoSEQ multiplex PCR; TCRdb's copy keeps in-frame clones and lacks some. The top ten clones hold about 7.1% of a sample with 100,000 to 150,000 clones, 90% of them seen once. Here the sequenced sample was peripheral blood, taken on day 0 of AZD1222 vaccination. Source of these receptors: an adult in good health. CDR3s include the opening cysteine and the closing phenylalanine or tryptophan. A D gene is named only where the DNA matches it firmly.

v_call,d_call,j_call,cdr3_aa,cdr3_nt
TRBV3-1/TRBV3-2,NA,TRBJ1-3,CASSQDSGNTIYF,TGTGCCAGCAGCCAAGACTCTGGAAACACCATATATTTT
TRBV6-2/TRBV6-3,NA,TRBJ1-3,CASSYIPSSGNTIYF,TGTGCCAGCAGTTACATTCCGAGCTCTGGAAACACCATATATTTT
TRBV11-2,NA,TRBJ1-3,CASSLGAGDGNTIYF,TGTGCCAGCAGCTTAGGGGCAGGTGACGGAAACACCATATATTTT
TRBV19,NA,TRBJ2-5,CASSVGGSLLRETQYF,TGTGCCAGTAGCGTCGGAGGCAGCCTCTTAAGAGAGACCCAGTACTTC
TRBV6-5,NA,TRBJ2-1,CASSWRTADQFF,TGTGCCAGCAGTTGGCGGACGGCGGACCAGTTCTTC
TRBV4-1,NA,TRBJ2-1,CASSQDPSETYNEQFF,TGCGCCAGCAGCCAAGATCCTAGCGAGACCTACAATGAGCAGTTCTTC
TRBV7-9,NA,TRBJ1-1,CASTRGQAPNTEAFF,TGTGCCAGCACCAGAGGGCAGGCCCCGAACACTGAAGCTTTCTTT
TRBV7-9,NA,TRBJ1-2,CTSSRQLGTNYGYTF,TGTACCAGCAGCAGACAACTTGGGACAAACTATGGCTACACCTTC
TRBV6-2/TRBV6-3,TRBD2,TRBJ2-3,CASSFSSGRGLGTDTQYF,TGTGCCAGCAGTTTCTCCTCCGGGAGGGGCCTAGGCACAGATACGCAGTATTTT
TRBV28,TRBD1,TRBJ1-5,CASSLVKTGDQPQHF,TGTGCCAGCAGTTTGGTGAAGACAGGGGATCAGCCCCAGCATTTT
TRBV19,NA,TRBJ1-1,CASSIWPASNTEAFF,TGTGCCAGTAGTATCTGGCCGGCTTCGAACACTGAAGCTTTCTTT
TRBV28,NA,TRBJ1-2,CASSLSGHLYGYTF,TGTGCCAGCAGTTTATCAGGGCACTTATATGGCTACACCTTC
TRBV11-2,NA,TRBJ2-3,CASSLGLADTQYF,TGTGCCAGCAGCTTAGGGCTGGCAGATACGCAGTATTTT
TRBV27,NA,TRBJ1-1,CASSPGNTEAFF,TGTGCCAGCAGTCCCGGCAACACTGAAGCTTTCTTT
TRBV6-1,TRBD1,TRBJ1-1,CASSDATGGGGEAFF,TGTGCCAGCAGTGACGCGACAGGGGGCGGCGGTGAAGCTTTCTTT